This T cell receptor beta chain was identified in a study of cytomegalovirus exposure and HLA in healthy donors. This clone appeared a single time. The CDR3 is 15 residues long. The germline gives CDR1 MNHNY, CDR2 SVGAGI (reference sequence). Trimming left V 7 bases short and J 4 bases short, with 17 bases between. Profiling relied on immunoSEQ multiplex PCR, and the TCRdb table lists in-frame clones only, not all of them. The repertoire consists of about 260,000 clones, with about nine tenths occurring once and the leading ten covering roughly 3%. The clonotype was recovered from a woman aged 30 to 39 in good health and CMV-seronegative. Sequences were obtained from PBMCs. This rearrangement joins TRBV6-6 to TRBJ2-1; a possible D gene is TRBD2 (6 bases). CDR3 residues: CASTYMGLEYNEQFF. CDR3 DNA: TGTGCCAGCACCTATATGGGACTTGAGTACAATGAGCAGTTCTTC.